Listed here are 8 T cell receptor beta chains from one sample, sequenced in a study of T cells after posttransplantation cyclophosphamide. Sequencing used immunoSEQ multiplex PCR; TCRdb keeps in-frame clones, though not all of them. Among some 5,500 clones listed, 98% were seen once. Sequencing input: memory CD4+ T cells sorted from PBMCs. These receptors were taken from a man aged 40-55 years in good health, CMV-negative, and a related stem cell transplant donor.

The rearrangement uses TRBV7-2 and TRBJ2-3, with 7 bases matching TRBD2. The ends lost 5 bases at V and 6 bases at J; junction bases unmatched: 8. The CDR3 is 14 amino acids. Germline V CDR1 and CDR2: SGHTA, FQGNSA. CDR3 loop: CASSRGSGWDTQYF. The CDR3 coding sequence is TGTGCCAGCAGCCGCGGGAGTGGGTGGGATACGCAGTATTTT.

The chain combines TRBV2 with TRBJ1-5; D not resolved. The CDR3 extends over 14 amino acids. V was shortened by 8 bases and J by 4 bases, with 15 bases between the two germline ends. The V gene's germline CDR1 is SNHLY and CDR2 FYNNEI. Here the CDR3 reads CASCWKSDNQPQHF. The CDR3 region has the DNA TGTGCCAGCTGCTGGAAGAGCGATAATCAGCCCCAGCATTTT.

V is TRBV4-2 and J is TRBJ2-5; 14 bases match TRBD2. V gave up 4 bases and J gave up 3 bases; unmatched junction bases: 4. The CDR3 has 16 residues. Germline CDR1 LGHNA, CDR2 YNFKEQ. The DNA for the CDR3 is TGTGCCAGCAGCCCCCCGGGACTAGCGGGGGAAGAGACCCAGTACTTC. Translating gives CASSPPGLAGEETQYF.

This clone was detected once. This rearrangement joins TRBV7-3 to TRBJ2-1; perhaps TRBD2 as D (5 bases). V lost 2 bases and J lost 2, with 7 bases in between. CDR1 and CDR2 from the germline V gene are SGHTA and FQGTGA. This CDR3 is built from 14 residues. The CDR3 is CASSLAGTYNEQFF. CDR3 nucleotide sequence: TGTGCCAGCAGCTTAGCCGGGACCTACAATGAGCAGTTCTTC.

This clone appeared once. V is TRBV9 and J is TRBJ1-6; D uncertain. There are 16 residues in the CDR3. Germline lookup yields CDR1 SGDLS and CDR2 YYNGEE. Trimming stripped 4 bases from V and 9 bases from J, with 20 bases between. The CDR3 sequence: CASSTRAGVGSSPLHF. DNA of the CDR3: TGTGCCAGCAGCACCCGAGCGGGTGTTGGTAGTTCACCCCTCCACTTT.

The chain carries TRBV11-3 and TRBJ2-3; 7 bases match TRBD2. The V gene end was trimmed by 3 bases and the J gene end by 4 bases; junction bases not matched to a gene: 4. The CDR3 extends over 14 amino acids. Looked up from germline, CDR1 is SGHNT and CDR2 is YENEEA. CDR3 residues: CASSFGGGSDTQYF. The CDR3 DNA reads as TGTGCCAGCAGCTTCGGGGGAGGGTCAGATACGCAGTATTTT.

CDR3 in amino acids: CSVESSGGTDTQYF. In nucleotides, the CDR3 is TGCAGCGTTGAGTCTAGCGGAGGCACAGATACGCAGTATTTT. V and J are TRBV29-1 and TRBJ2-3; 7 positions match TRBD2. V was clipped by 3 bases and J by 1 base; unmatched bases: 4. The CDR3 spans 14 residues. In germline, CDR1 is SQVTM, CDR2 ANQGSEA.

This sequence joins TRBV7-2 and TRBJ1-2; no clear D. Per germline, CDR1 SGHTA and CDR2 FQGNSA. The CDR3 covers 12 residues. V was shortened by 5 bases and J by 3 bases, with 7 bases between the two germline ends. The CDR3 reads CASSQNDYGYTF. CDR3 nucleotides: TGTGCCAGCAGCCAGAATGACTATGGCTACACCTTC.